These T cell receptor beta chains were read from a single sample in a study of blood T cell repertoires in COVID-19. Measured with immunoSEQ multiplex PCR; TCRdb has only the in-frame clones, and not every one. Of around 150,000 clones detected, 80% to 95% appear once; the ten largest clones hold roughly 5%. Sample: peripheral blood. Receptors were obtained from a young man with COVID-19, enrolled during active disease. The CDR3 runs from the conserved cysteine through the conserved F or W. The D gene is left open where the match is weak. Clone size, where shown, is once, few, many, or a class for clones that have expanded.

CDR3 length	clone size	V gene	D gene	J gene	CDR3 DNA	CDR3 protein
14	NA	TRBV29-1	NA	TRBJ1-1	TGCAGCGTCCTCGAGACCCCCAGGGTGGGTGAAGCTTTCTTT	CSVLETPRVGEAFF
14	NA	TRBV2	TRBD1	TRBJ1-1	TGTGCCAGCGGGGGTACAGGGGGAAACACTGAAGCTTTCTTT	CASGGTGGNTEAFF
16	NA	TRBV7-7	TRBD1	TRBJ2-5	TGTGCCAGCAGCTTACCCTGGACAGGGGGTAAAGAGACCCAGTACTTC	CASSLPWTGGKETQYF
16	NA	TRBV10-3	TRBD1	TRBJ1-2	TGTGCCATCACGTCAGGGACAGCGGATCTGAACTATGGCTACACCTTC	CAITSGTADLNYGYTF
13	NA	TRBV19	NA	TRBJ2-7	TGTGCCAGTAGTCCCTCAGGGGGGAGCGAGCAGTACTTC	CASSPSGGSEQYF
11	NA	TRBV20-1	NA	TRBJ2-1	TGCAGTGCTAGAAGACTAGTGGAGCAGTTCTTC	CSARRLVEQFF
13	NA	TRBV13	TRBD2	TRBJ2-1	TGTGCCAGCAGCCCCCGCGGGGGCAATGAGCAGTTCTTC	CASSPRGGNEQFF
14	NA	TRBV5-4	NA	TRBJ2-2	TGTGCCAGCAGCCCCTCTCGGTCGTACGGGGAGCTGTTTTTT	CASSPSRSYGELFF
15	NA	TRBV18	NA	TRBJ1-4	TGTGCCAGCTCACCAGCTACAGCAACTAATGAAAAACTGTTTTTT	CASSPATATNEKLFF
15	NA	TRBV10-3	TRBD1	TRBJ2-7	TGTGCCATCAGTGACTCCGGGACAGGGAAGGACGAGCAGTACTTC	CAISDSGTGKDEQYF
14	NA	TRBV6-5	TRBD1	TRBJ1-5	TGTGCCAGCAGCCTTGACAGGGATAATCAGCCCCAGCATTTT	CASSLDRDNQPQHF
11	NA	TRBV5-6	NA	TRBJ2-1	TGTGCCAGCAGCGCGGGCAATGAGCAGTTCTTC	CASSAGNEQFF
13	NA	TRBV7-2	NA	TRBJ1-4	TGTGCCAGCGCAAGAGGGTTGCAGGAAAAACTGTTTTTT	CASARGLQEKLFF
16	NA	TRBV27	NA	TRBJ1-2	TGTGCCAGCAGTTCCCGCCGTGGGTCTAGCAACTATGGCTACACCTTC	CASSSRRGSSNYGYTF
16	NA	TRBV19	TRBD1	TRBJ1-6	TGTGCCAGTAGTATAGATGGGACAGGGTATAATTCACCCCTCCACTTT	CASSIDGTGYNSPLHF
15	once	TRBV18	TRBD1	TRBJ1-2	TGTGCCAGCTCACTAGGTGACAGGGGTGGCTATGGCTACACCTTC	CASSLGDRGGYGYTF
17	NA	TRBV27	TRBD2	TRBJ2-1	TGTGCCAGCAGTGTCGGACTAGCGGGTTTCTCCTACAATGAGCAGTTCTTC	CASSVGLAGFSYNEQFF
16	NA	TRBV11-3	TRBD2	TRBJ2-1	TGTGCCAGCAGCTTAGGAGGAGCGGGGGCCATAGATGAGCAGTTCTTC	CASSLGGAGAIDEQFF
16	NA	TRBV25-1	TRBD2	TRBJ2-3	TGTGCCAGCAGTGAGGGGCTAGCGGGGAGCACAGATACGCAGTATTTT	CASSEGLAGSTDTQYF
16	NA	TRBV28	NA	TRBJ2-2	TGTGCCAGCAGTTTAATCCGACTCTTTAACACCGGGGAGCTGTTTTTT	CASSLIRLFNTGELFF
15	NA	TRBV7-2	TRBD1	TRBJ2-7	TGTGCCAGCAGCAAGTCCGGGACAGGGGCCTACGAGCAGTACTTC	CASSKSGTGAYEQYF
17	NA	TRBV19	TRBD1	TRBJ1-2	TGTGCCAGTAGCCCAAGGACAGGCCTGGGGACTAACTATGGCTACACCTTC	CASSPRTGLGTNYGYTF
17	NA	TRBV7-2	NA	TRBJ1-3	TGTGCCAGCAGCTCCTCCCCCTGGACAACCGACGGAAACACCATATATTTT	CASSSSPWTTDGNTIYF
18	NA	TRBV2	NA	TRBJ2-5	TGTGCCAGCAGTGAGGGACTCGCAGTTAGCCTAAAAAGTGAGACCCAGTACTTC	CASSEGLAVSLKSETQYF
14	NA	TRBV11-2	TRBD1	TRBJ2-4	TGTGCCAGCAGCTCCCCGACAGGGGCAAACATTCAGTACTTC	CASSSPTGANIQYF
16	NA	TRBV24-1	NA	TRBJ1-2	TGTGCCACCAGTGACCCCGACTCAGGGGCTAACTATGGCTACACCTTC	CATSDPDSGANYGYTF
13	NA	TRBV28	NA	TRBJ2-7	TGTGCCAGCAGTTTATTCAGGGGAGACGAGCAGTACTTC	CASSLFRGDEQYF
18	NA	TRBV4-1	TRBD2	TRBJ2-1	TGCGCCAGCAGCCAAGTGCCTAGCGGAGTAGGGGCCTACAATGAGCAGTTCTTC	CASSQVPSGVGAYNEQFF
15	NA	TRBV30	TRBD1	TRBJ2-2	TGTGCCTGGATTGGGGACAGGGGTTACACCGGGGAGCTGTTTTTT	CAWIGDRGYTGELFF
14	NA	TRBV6-6	TRBD1	TRBJ1-1	TGTGCCAGCAATCGACAGGGGGCGGTCACTGAAGCTTTCTTT	CASNRQGAVTEAFF
14	NA	TRBV28	NA	TRBJ2-7	TGTGCCAGCGGGCTCGGGGGGCATTCCTACGAGCAGTACTTC	CASGLGGHSYEQYF
15	NA	TRBV14	NA	TRBJ2-1	TGTGCCAGCAGCCAATATTCCAGGGTAGGCAATGAGCAGTTCTTC	CASSQYSRVGNEQFF